This is a list of T cell receptor beta chains from one sample in a study of CD8 T cells in Susac syndrome. TCRdb analysed the immunoSEQ multiplex PCR reads with MiXCR anew, one entry per CDR3 protein. This table has 110,000 or so distinct CDR3 sequences, about 93% appearing once. The sample taken for sequencing was CD4+ T cells from PBMCs. These receptors all come from a human donor in good health. Each CDR3 is given with its conserved first and last residue. The D gene is left open where the match is weak. A clone size is listed for some rows: how often the clone was seen (once, few, many), or a class if it is expanded.

.	TRBJ1-1	.	TRBV6-2/TRBV6-3	TGTGCCAGCACTCCGCTTGAAGGACGGATGAACACTGAAGCTTTCTTT	CASTPLEGRMNTEAFF
.	TRBJ2-7	.	TRBV7-6	TGTGCCAGCACGTCGGGAGCCTTCTACGAGCAGTACTTC	CASTSGAFYEQYF
.	TRBJ2-4	.	TRBV3-1	TGTGCCAGCAGCCAACCCGGGAGCTCAAACATTCAGTACTTC	CASSQPGSSNIQYF
.	TRBJ2-3	.	TRBV11-1	TGTGCCAGCAGCTTAGCTTCGGAGTTCACAGATACGCAGTATTTT	CASSLASEFTDTQYF
.	TRBJ1-5	.	TRBV19	TGTGCCAGTAGTATCTCCGGGATCCCCAATCAGCCCCAGCATTTT	CASSISGIPNQPQHF
.	TRBJ2-5	TRBD1	TRBV27	TGTGCCAGCAGTTTTCGTGGGACAGGGGGTAGGGAGACCCAGTACTTC	CASSFRGTGGRETQYF
few	TRBJ2-7	.	TRBV18	TGTGCCAGCTCACCCCTTCCGGTGAGCTCCTACGAGCAGTACTTC	CASSPLPVSSYEQYF
.	TRBJ2-3	.	TRBV7-2	TGTGCCAGCAGCTTAGTCGGGCAGAAAACAGATACGCAGTATTTT	CASSLVGQKTDTQYF
.	TRBJ1-5	.	TRBV2	TGTGCCAGCACCGGTTCCCGGGGGGGACCGAGCAATCAGCCCCAGCATTTT	CASTGSRGGPSNQPQHF
once	TRBJ2-3	TRBD1	TRBV29-1	TGCAGCGAGGGACAGGGGGCGTGGGATACGCAGTATTTT	CSEGQGAWDTQYF
.	TRBJ1-1	.	TRBV20-1	TGCAGTGCTAGAGCCCTCCGTGGTGCTACGAACACTGAAGCTTTCTTT	CSARALRGATNTEAFF
.	TRBJ1-2	TRBD1	TRBV27	TGTGCCAGCAGTTCGACAGGGGACCATGGCTACACCTTC	CASSSTGDHGYTF
.	TRBJ2-7	TRBD2	TRBV30	TGTGCCTGGAGTGCACTAGCGGGAGGGCCCTACGAGCAGTACTTC	CAWSALAGGPYEQYF
.	TRBJ2-1	.	TRBV12-3/TRBV12-4	TGTGCCAGCAGTCCTTTCTGGGGGGGCGGGAATGAGCAGTTCTTC	CASSPFWGGGNEQFF
.	TRBJ2-1	.	TRBV19	TGTGCCAGTGGCGGCAGGGGCGTGGACAATGAGCAGTTCTTC	CASGGRGVDNEQFF
.	TRBJ2-1	.	TRBV28	TGTGCCAGCAGTTTTCGAGGGTACAATGAGCAGTTCTTC	CASSFRGYNEQFF
.	TRBJ1-1	.	TRBV2	TGTGCCAGCAGTTCAGGGGCTGAAGCTTTCTTT	CASSSGAEAFF
.	TRBJ2-1	.	TRBV4-3	TGCGCCAGCAGCCAAGATCCGGGTATCTCCTACAATGAGCAGTTCTTC	CASSQDPGISYNEQFF
.	TRBJ2-3	.	TRBV7-2	TGTGCCAGCAGCTTCCGGAACCCGCCAGATACGCAGTATTTT	CASSFRNPPDTQYF
once	TRBJ1-1	.	TRBV5-1	TGCGCCAGCAGACGGGGCCCAGGCGCTTACACTGAAGCTTTCTTT	CASRRGPGAYTEAFF
.	TRBJ2-3	.	TRBV9	TGTGCCAGCAGCGTAGACTCCCAAACAGATACGCAGTATTTT	CASSVDSQTDTQYF
.	TRBJ2-2	TRBD2	TRBV19	TGTGCCAGTACTGAGGGGAGGGCCGGGGAGCTGTTTTTT	CASTEGRAGELFF
.	TRBJ2-7	.	TRBV2	TGTGCCAGCTTCGGGCAGGGGTACTACGAGCAGTACTTC	CASFGQGYYEQYF
.	TRBJ2-2	.	TRBV18	TGTGCCAGCTTTGCCCGGAACAAAGCGAACACCGGGGAGCTGTTTTTT	CASFARNKANTGELFF
.	TRBJ1-2	.	TRBV6-6	TGTGCCAGCAGTTACAAGGAGGTTGGCTACACCTTC	CASSYKEVGYTF
once	TRBJ2-1	TRBD2	TRBV4-1	TGCGCCAGCAGCCGACAGACTAGCGGGAGTTTCGATGAGCAGTTCTTC	CASSRQTSGSFDEQFF
.	TRBJ1-4	.	TRBV7-2	TGTGCCAGCAGCTTAGCGCGGGCCGACTCGAAACTGTTTTTT	CASSLARADSKLFF
.	TRBJ2-1	.	TRBV6-2/TRBV6-3	TGTGCCAGCAGTACCATACTGGGAGAGCAGTTCTTC	CASSTILGEQFF
few	TRBJ1-2	.	TRBV28	TGTGCCAGCAGTAGCCAGTTGGGCTACACCTTC	CASSSQLGYTF
few	TRBJ2-7	.	TRBV23-1	TGCGCCAGCAGACCCTTCAACTACGAGCAGTACTTC	CASRPFNYEQYF
.	TRBJ2-1	.	TRBV4-2	TGTGCCAGCAGCCAAGTCGGAGCGGGTTCGTACAATGAGCAGTTCTTC	CASSQVGAGSYNEQFF
.	TRBJ2-2	TRBD2	TRBV29-1	TGCAGCGCTCGACTAGCTCCCGGGGAGCTGTTTTTT	CSARLAPGELFF
.	TRBJ2-7	.	TRBV28	TGTGCCAGCAGTTTTCGGCCCACCGGGGTGAACGAGCAGTACTTC	CASSFRPTGVNEQYF
.	TRBJ1-3	.	TRBV2	TGTGCCAGCAGTGAGACTCCCTCTGGAAACACCATATATTTT	CASSETPSGNTIYF
.	TRBJ2-5	.	TRBV3-1	TGTGCCAGCAGCCAAGCTATGGGGGAGACCCAGTACTTC	CASSQAMGETQYF
.	TRBJ2-2	.	TRBV7-3	TGTGCCAGCAGCTCTACCCTTTTGGGGCCCGGGACCCCCGGGGAGCTGTTTTTT	CASSSTLLGPGTPGELFF
.	TRBJ1-1	.	TRBV9	TGTGCCAGCAGCCCTCCTCGAGGCGTGAACACTGAAGCTTTCTTT	CASSPPRGVNTEAFF
.	TRBJ2-1	TRBD2	TRBV29-1	TGCAGCGTTGCCCCCGGGACTACGTACAATGAGCAGTTCTTC	CSVAPGTTYNEQFF
.	TRBJ2-1	.	TRBV30	TGTGCCTGGAGTGATAGCGGAGGGTGGGATGAGCAGTTCTTC	CAWSDSGGWDEQFF
.	TRBJ2-7	.	TRBV27	TGTGCCAGCTCCCCCAAGGGCCGGGGTCGTGACGAGCAGTACTTC	CASSPKGRGRDEQYF
.	TRBJ2-1	TRBD2	TRBV2	TGTGCCAGCAGGGCTAGCGGGGGGTACAATGAGCAGTTCTTC	CASRASGGYNEQFF
.	TRBJ2-1	.	TRBV19	TGTGCCAGTAGTATAGACGGATACAATGAGCAGTTCTTC	CASSIDGYNEQFF
.	TRBJ2-5	.	TRBV19	TGTGCCACAAGAGGGGGGCCGGCGGAAGAGACCCAGTACTTC	CATRGGPAEETQYF
.	TRBJ2-5	TRBD2	TRBV20-1	TGCAGTGCTAGTAGCGGGGAGGGTTCCCAAGAGACCCAGTACTTC	CSASSGEGSQETQYF
once	TRBJ2-2	.	TRBV6-2/TRBV6-3	TGTGCCAGCAGTTACGCGAACACCGGGGAGCTGTTTTTT	CASSYANTGELFF
.	TRBJ2-5	TRBD1	TRBV7-9	TGTGCCAGCAGCTTAGCCGGAGGGACAGGGCTGGGGGAGACCCAGTACTTC	CASSLAGGTGLGETQYF
.	TRBJ2-2	TRBD1	TRBV15	TGTGCCACCAGCAGAAAAAGACAGGGATCCACCGGGGAGCTGTTTTTT	CATSRKRQGSTGELFF
once	TRBJ1-1	.	TRBV27	TGTGCCAGCAGCCCATCTCAGAGACCTGCCGACACTGAAGCTTTCTTT	CASSPSQRPADTEAFF
.	TRBJ2-5	.	TRBV7-8	TGTGCCAGCAGCCCTAATGGGATAGGGGAGACCCAGTACTTC	CASSPNGIGETQYF
.	TRBJ2-7	.	TRBV6-2/TRBV6-3	TGTGCCAGCAGCCGTGGAGGGCTCGGCGAGCAGTACTTC	CASSRGGLGEQYF
.	TRBJ2-3	.	TRBV30	TGTGCCTGGAGTGGGGGGATGACGTATACGCAGTATTTT	CAWSGGMTYTQYF
.	TRBJ2-3	TRBD1	TRBV19	TGTGCCACCCGGGGACAGGGAAACACAGATACGCAGTATTTT	CATRGQGNTDTQYF
.	TRBJ2-2	.	TRBV9	TGTGCCAGCACTCCATACGCAGGGGCCGGGGAGCTGTTTTTT	CASTPYAGAGELFF
.	TRBJ2-1	TRBD2	TRBV19	TGTGCCAGTACCTATAATGTACTAGCGGGGTTATACAATGAGCAGTTCTTC	CASTYNVLAGLYNEQFF
.	TRBJ2-1	.	TRBV7-9	TGTGCCAGCAGCTTAGATGGTGAGCAGTTCTTC	CASSLDGEQFF
.	TRBJ2-1	.	TRBV14	TGTGCCAGCAGCCAATCCTACAATGAGCAGTTCTTC	CASSQSYNEQFF
.	TRBJ2-7	.	TRBV15	TGTGCCACCAGCAGAGGGATAGAGATCGAGTACTTC	CATSRGIEIEYF
.	TRBJ1-2	.	TRBV30	TGTGCCTCGAGGGGTGTCGGCTACACCTTC	CASRGVGYTF